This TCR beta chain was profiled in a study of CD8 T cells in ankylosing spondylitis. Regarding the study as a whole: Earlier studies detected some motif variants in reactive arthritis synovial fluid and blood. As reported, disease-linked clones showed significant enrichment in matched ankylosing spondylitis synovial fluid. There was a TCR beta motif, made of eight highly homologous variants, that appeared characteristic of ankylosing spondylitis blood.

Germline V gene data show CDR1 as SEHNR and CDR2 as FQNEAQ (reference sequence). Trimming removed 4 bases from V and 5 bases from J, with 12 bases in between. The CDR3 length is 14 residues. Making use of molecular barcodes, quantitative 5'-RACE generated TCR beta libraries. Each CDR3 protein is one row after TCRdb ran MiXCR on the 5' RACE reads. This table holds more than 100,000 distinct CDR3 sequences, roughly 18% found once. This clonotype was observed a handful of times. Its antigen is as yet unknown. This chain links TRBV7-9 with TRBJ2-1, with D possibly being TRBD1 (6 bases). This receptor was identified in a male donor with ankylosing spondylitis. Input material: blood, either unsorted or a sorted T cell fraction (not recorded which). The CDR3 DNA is TGTGCCAGCAGCTACAGGGCGCCAAACAATGAGCAGTTCTTC. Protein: CASSYRAPNNEQFF.